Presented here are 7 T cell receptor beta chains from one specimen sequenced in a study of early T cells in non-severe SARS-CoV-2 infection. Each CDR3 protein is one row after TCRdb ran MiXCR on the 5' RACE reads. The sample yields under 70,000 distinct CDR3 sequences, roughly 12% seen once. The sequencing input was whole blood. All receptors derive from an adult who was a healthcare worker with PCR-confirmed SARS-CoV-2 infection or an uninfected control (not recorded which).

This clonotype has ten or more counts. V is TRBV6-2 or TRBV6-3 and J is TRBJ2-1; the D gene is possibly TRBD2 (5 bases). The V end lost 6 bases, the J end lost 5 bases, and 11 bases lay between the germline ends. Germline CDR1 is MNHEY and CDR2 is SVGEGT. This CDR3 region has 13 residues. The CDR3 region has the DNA TGTGCCAGCAGGTGGACTGGAAACAATGAGCAGTTCTTC. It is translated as CASRWTGNNEQFF.

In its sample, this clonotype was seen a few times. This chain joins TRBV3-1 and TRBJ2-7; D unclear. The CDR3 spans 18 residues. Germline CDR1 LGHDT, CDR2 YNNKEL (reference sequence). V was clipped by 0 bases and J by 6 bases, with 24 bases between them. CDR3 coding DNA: TGTGCCAGCAGCCAAGATTTGGCAGCCTCGGCCCTCCCGGGCGAGCAGTACTTC. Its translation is CASSQDLAASALPGEQYF.

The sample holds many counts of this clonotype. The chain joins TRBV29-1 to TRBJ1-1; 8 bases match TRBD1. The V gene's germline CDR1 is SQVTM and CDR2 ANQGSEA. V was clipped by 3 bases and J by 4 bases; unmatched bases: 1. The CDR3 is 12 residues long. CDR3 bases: TGCAGCGTTGACAGGGGGCCCACTGAAGCTTTCTTT. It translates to CSVDRGPTEAFF.

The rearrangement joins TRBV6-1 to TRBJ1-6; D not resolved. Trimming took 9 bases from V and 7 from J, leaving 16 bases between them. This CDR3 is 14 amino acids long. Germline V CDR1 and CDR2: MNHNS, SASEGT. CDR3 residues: CASETGPENSPLHF. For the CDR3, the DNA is TGTGCCAGTGAAACCGGGCCAGAAAATTCACCCCTCCACTTT.

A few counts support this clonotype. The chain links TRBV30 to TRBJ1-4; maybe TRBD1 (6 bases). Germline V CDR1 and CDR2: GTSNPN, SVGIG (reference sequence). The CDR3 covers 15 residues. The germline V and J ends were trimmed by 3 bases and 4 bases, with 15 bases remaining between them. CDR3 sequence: CAWSRGSRGNEKLFF. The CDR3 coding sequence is TGTGCCTGGAGCAGGGGATCGCGGGGTAATGAAAAACTGTTTTTT.

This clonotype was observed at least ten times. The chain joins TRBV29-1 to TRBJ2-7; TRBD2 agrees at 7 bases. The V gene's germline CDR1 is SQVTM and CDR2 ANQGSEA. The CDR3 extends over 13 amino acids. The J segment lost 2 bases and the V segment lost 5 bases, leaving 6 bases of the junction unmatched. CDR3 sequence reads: CSVRGDPPYEQYF. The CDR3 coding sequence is TGCAGCGTTCGGGGGGACCCACCCTACGAGCAGTACTTC.

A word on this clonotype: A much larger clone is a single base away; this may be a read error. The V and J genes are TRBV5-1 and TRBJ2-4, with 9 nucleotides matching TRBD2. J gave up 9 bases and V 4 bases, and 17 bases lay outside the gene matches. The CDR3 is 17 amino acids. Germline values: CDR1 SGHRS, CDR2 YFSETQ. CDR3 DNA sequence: TGCGCCAGCAGCATGGTAGCGGCTAGCGGGATATATGGCATTCAGTACTTC. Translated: CASSMVAASGIYGIQYF.